One sample yielded the 19 T cell receptor beta chains listed below, sequenced in a study of shared T cell receptors in the human thymus. Sequencing was performed with immunoSEQ multiplex PCR; in TCRdb, only in-frame clones are kept and a portion is missing. The repertoire holds hundreds of thousands of clones, about 89% seen once, with roughly 0.0086% in the top ten. These data are also associated with another study on human thymus T cells.

Sequenced material: thymocytes. The receptors come from a boy younger than two with a congenital heart defect.

DNA of the CDR3: TGCGCCAGCAGCGGGCCTAGCGGGAGGGCCCAGGATACGCAGTATTTT. Its translation is CASSGPSGRAQDTQYF. The V call is TRBV5-1, the J call TRBJ2-3, with 12 positions matching TRBD2. This CDR3 has 16 amino acids. J lost 6 bases, V lost 4 bases, and 9 bases had no gene match. CDR1 and CDR2 (germline): SGHRS, YFSETQ.

The table lists this clone with a few counts. V gene TRBV29-1 combines with J gene TRBJ2-7, with 7 bases fitting TRBD1. V lost 7 bases to trimming and J lost 5 bases; unmatched junction nucleotides: 20. This CDR3 spans 16 amino acids. Germline V CDR1 and CDR2: SQVTM, ANQGSEA. In nucleotides, the CDR3 is TGCAGCGCTAAAGCCAAGCGAGAACAGGGGATCGACGAGCAGTACTTC. It is translated as CSAKAKREQGIDEQYF.

The chain joins TRBV29-1 to TRBJ2-3, with TRBD2 identical over 8 bases. In germline, CDR1 is SQVTM, CDR2 ANQGSEA. The CDR3 runs 13 residues. The ends lost 8 bases at V and 2 bases at J; junction bases unmatched: 6. The CDR3 DNA is TGCAGCTTCATAGCGGGAACCACAGATACGCAGTATTTT. The encoded protein is CSFIAGTTDTQYF.

The chain links TRBV28 to TRBJ1-5; possible D gene TRBD1, 6 bases. The germline V gene has CDR1 MDHEN and CDR2 SYDVKM. This CDR3 contains 16 residues. V was trimmed by 4 bases and J by 2 bases, leaving 15 bases between them. CDR3 sequence reads: CASSSLQGGGNQPQHF. The CDR3 DNA sequence: TGTGCCAGCAGTTCGCTACAGGGAGGGGGCAATCAGCCCCAGCATTTT.

This chain links TRBV7-8 with TRBJ2-7, with 10 bases lining up with TRBD1. The V gene's germline CDR1 is SGHVS and CDR2 FQNEAQ. V gave up 4 bases and J gave up 3 bases; unmatched junction bases: 9. CDR3 size: 16 residues. The CDR3 is CASSSGQGIDLYEQYF. The CDR3 DNA reads as TGTGCCAGCAGCTCGGGACAGGGGATAGACCTCTACGAGCAGTACTTC.

The chain uses TRBV5-5 and TRBJ2-7; the D gene is possibly TRBD1 (6 bases). Per the germline V gene, CDR1 is SGHKS and CDR2 is YYEKEE (reference sequence). The length of the CDR3 is 13 residues. V lost 6 bases, J lost 4 bases, and 14 bases lay in between. CDR3 nucleotides: TGTGCCAGCACGATCCTAGGACAGTACGAGCAGTACTTC. Amino acid sequence: CASTILGQYEQYF.

CDR3 DNA: TGTGCCAGCAGCTTCCGGGACAGGTGGGATACGCAGTATTTT. This sequence encodes CASSFRDRWDTQYF. The rearrangement joins TRBV5-6 to TRBJ2-3; TRBD1 matches at 8 bases. Germline V gene data show CDR1 as SGHDT and CDR2 as YYEEEE. Unmatched junction bases numbered 5, after V lost 2 bases and J lost 6 bases. This CDR3 region has 14 residues.

The chain uses TRBV4-1 and TRBJ2-1; 8 bases match TRBD2. The CDR3 covers 20 residues. The V gene end was trimmed by 0 bases and the J gene end by 2 bases; junction bases not matched to a gene: 15. Germline assignment: CDR1 MGHRA and CDR2 YSYEKL. The CDR3 reads CASSQDVEREFSRAYNEQFF. DNA for the CDR3: TGCGCCAGCAGCCAAGATGTTGAGCGGGAGTTCTCCAGGGCCTACAATGAGCAGTTCTTC.

The chain joins TRBV7-9 to TRBJ1-1, with a tentative D call TRBD1 (5 bases). The germline CDR1 and CDR2 sequences are SEHNR and FQNEAQ (reference sequence). There are 16 residues in the CDR3. Trimming took 1 base from V and 0 from J, leaving 12 bases between them. In DNA form, the CDR3 reads TGTGCCAGCAGCTTAGACAGTCAGGGAATGAACACTGAAGCTTTCTTT. This encodes CASSLDSQGMNTEAFF.

V is TRBV2 and J is TRBJ1-4; a possible D gene is TRBD1 (6 bases). Germline-derived CDR1 and CDR2 are SNHLY and FYNNEI. CDR3 length: 15 residues. The V end lost 2 bases, the J end lost 5 bases, and 12 bases lay between the germline ends. The chain's CDR3 is CASSEWRRGNEKLFF. CDR3 coding DNA: TGTGCCAGCAGTGAATGGCGCAGGGGAAATGAAAAACTGTTTTTT.

The chain is built from TRBV5-1 and TRBJ2-4, with 15 nucleotides matching TRBD2. With 4 bases clipped from V and 2 bases from J, the junction kept 13 bases outside the gene matches. Germline CDR1 reads SGHRS; CDR2 reads YFSETQ. CDR3 length: 20 residues. This CDR3 reads CASSEPPGLAGGISKNIQYF. DNA for the CDR3: TGCGCCAGCAGCGAACCCCCGGGACTAGCGGGAGGAATCTCCAAAAACATTCAGTACTTC.

The chain recombines TRBV7-9 with TRBJ2-1, with D tentatively TRBD2 (5 bases). This CDR3 spans 16 amino acids. The ends were cut back, 5 bases at V and 0 bases at J, with 14 bases in the middle. Germline V gives CDR1 SEHNR, CDR2 FQNEAQ (reference sequence). This CDR3 reads CASSQSTGSSYNEQFF. Here the CDR3 DNA reads TGTGCCAGCAGCCAATCGACGGGGTCCTCCTACAATGAGCAGTTCTTC.

This clone was observed a single time. The genes are TRBV21-1 and TRBJ1-5; the table gives TRBD1 as D, unverified against the DNA. TRBV21-1 is tagged as a pseudogene. This CDR3 spans 15 amino acids. DNA for the CDR3: TGTGCCAGCGCTACTACAGGGGGGGGGCTCGGGCCCCAGCATTTT. Protein sequence: CASATTGGGLGPQHF.

The V and J genes are TRBV7-2 and TRBJ2-7; 7 bases are a match to TRBD1. V was pared by 1 base and J by 0 bases, with 6 bases of the junction left unmatched. The CDR3 is 16 residues long. CDR1 is SGHTA, CDR2 FQGNSA, per germline. Here the CDR3 reads CASSLEDRSSSYEQYF. The CDR3 DNA reads TGTGCCAGCAGCTTAGAGGACAGGTCCAGCTCCTACGAGCAGTACTTC.

J is TRBJ1-5 and V is TRBV27, with TRBD1 matching 9 bases. This CDR3 has 14 amino acids. Germline trimming cut 4 bases from V and 9 bases from J; bases unmatched to any gene: 7. Germline values: CDR1 MNHEY, CDR2 SMNVEV (reference sequence). The CDR3 DNA is TGTGCCAGCAGTTCACAGGGGGCTCTATCGCCCCAGCATTTT. Translating it yields CASSSQGALSPQHF.

CDR3 loop: CASSSIPGGTDTQYF. The CDR3 DNA reads TGTGCCAGCAGCTCCATTCCGGGGGGCACAGATACGCAGTATTTT. The chain carries TRBV5-6 and TRBJ2-3, with a weak D call TRBD2 (6 bases). This CDR3 contains 15 residues. From germline, CDR1 is SGHDT and CDR2 YYEEEE. V gave up 3 bases and J gave up 1 base, with 12 bases separating them.

This chain connects TRBV6-1 to TRBJ2-1, with TRBD1 as a possible D gene (7 bases). The CDR3 spans 16 residues. V lost 2 bases, J lost 4 bases, and 15 bases lay in between. Germline V gives CDR1 MNHNS, CDR2 SASEGT. For the CDR3, the DNA is TGTGCCAGCAGTGAACCTGGGCGGGACAGATACAATGAGCAGTTCTTC. Protein: CASSEPGRDRYNEQFF.

The V and J genes are TRBV4-3 and TRBJ1-1; a possible D gene is TRBD1 (6 bases). CDR3 length: 16 residues. Trimming removed 4 bases at V and 3 bases at J, with 18 bases between. Germline CDR1 is LGHNA and CDR2 is YSLEER. CDR3 sequence (DNA): TGCGCCAGCAGCCGCCAAGTCGAAACAGGGTACACTGAAGCTTTCTTT. The encoded protein is CASSRQVETGYTEAFF.

This clone was seen only once. This chain links TRBV4-3 with TRBJ2-3; the D gene is possibly TRBD2 (5 bases). Germline V gene data show CDR1 as LGHNA and CDR2 as YSLEER. This CDR3 region has 22 residues. Trimming shortened V by 0 bases and J by 0 bases, and 28 bases separated the two germline ends. The CDR3 DNA follows: TGCGCCAGCAGCCAAGAAGTTGGTAATAGGTGGGAGATTTTGGCCAGCACAGATACGCAGTATTTT. Its translation: CASSQEVGNRWEILASTDTQYF.